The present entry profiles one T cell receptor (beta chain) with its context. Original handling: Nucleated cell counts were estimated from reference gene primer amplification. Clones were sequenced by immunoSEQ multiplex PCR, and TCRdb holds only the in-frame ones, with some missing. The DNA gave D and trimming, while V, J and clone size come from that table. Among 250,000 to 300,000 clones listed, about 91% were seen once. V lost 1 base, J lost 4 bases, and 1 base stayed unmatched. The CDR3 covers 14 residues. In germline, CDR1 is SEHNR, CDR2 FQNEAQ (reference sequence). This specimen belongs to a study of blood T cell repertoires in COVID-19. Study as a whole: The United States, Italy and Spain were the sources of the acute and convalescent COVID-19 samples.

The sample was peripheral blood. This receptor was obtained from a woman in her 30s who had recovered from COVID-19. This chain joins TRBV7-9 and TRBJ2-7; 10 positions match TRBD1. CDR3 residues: CASSLGGQGYEQYF. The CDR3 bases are TGTGCCAGCAGCTTAGGGGGACAGGGGTACGAGCAGTACTTC.